This entry concerns a single TCR beta chain. The data are from a study of blood T cell repertoires in COVID-19. Study-level background: Researchers got acute and convalescent COVID-19 samples from the United States, Italy and Spain.

As originally analysed: The assay estimated nucleated cells by amplifying reference gene primers. Only in-frame clones appear in the TCRdb table, and some are missing; sequencing was by immunoSEQ multiplex PCR. That table furnishes V, J and clone size, whereas the DNA furnished D and trimming. Here the sample spans roughly 480,000 clones, nearly 90% being singletons. The CDR3 is 19 amino acids. Germline values: CDR1 MGHRA, CDR2 YSYEKL. V trimming: 0 bases; J trimming: 9 bases; junction bases outside the gene matches: 15. The source material was peripheral blood. The chain employs TRBV4-1 and TRBJ2-1, with TRBD1 matching over 12 bases. The clonotype was recovered from a man aged 18 to 35 with COVID-19, enrolled during active disease. The CDR3, as DNA: TGCGCCAGCAGCCAAGACCCGCCGGGACAGGGGGCGAAAGTGTCTGAGCAGTTCTTC. Its protein product is CASSQDPPGQGAKVSEQFF.